This T cell receptor beta chain derives from a study of shared clonotypes between healthy human individuals (dated by TCRdb to about 2020). Broadly, across the study: A couple of women and three men aged 18 to 49 years were included in the cohort. For each donor, CD4 naive and CD4 memory were each run on three plates, CD8 naive on two plates, and CD8 memory on one plate. Blood TCR repertoires of a handful of healthy adults were deeply sequenced to estimate repertoire size and the extent of clonotype sharing between individuals. To increase sequencing depth and limit assay-specific biases, different laboratories used diverse techniques to prepare libraries and sequence TCR repertoires. Per donor, leukapheresis produced somewhere between about 0.85 and 10 billion PBMCs. What the authors observed across the whole study: Because the study included a small number of donors, the genetic and exposure-history diversity represented was limited. Compared with non-shared clonotypes, clonotypes shared by all four sorted-subset donors had higher generation probabilities. Pairwise subsampling indicated that sequencing depth was expected to affect the degree of clonotype sharing among donors. Sharing across a few donors was observed for approximately 5% of naive CD4, under 4% of naive CD8, 2.3% of memory CD4, and over 0.3% of memory CD8 clonotypes. Sampling was restricted to blood, and TCR repertoires in tissues likely differ from the TCR repertoires found in blood. Larger estimated clonotype richness was generally found for naive subsets than for memory subsets. Incomplete sequencing was indicated by rarefaction of sorted-subset datasets, despite the large sequencing depth.

With regard to this clone: The antigen it recognizes is unknown. There are no base qualities to consult, and no much larger clone falls within one base.

Donors were healthy HIV-negative adults with no recently reported acute infections or vaccinations. Every donor was a Caucasian adult residing in Nashville, Tennessee, USA. CD4+ T cells were enriched by magnetic negative selection, after which naive cells were positively selected on CD45RA and the negative fraction was taken as the memory subset. Blood was collected by leukapheresis, and PBMCs were isolated by Ficoll-Histopaque density gradient centrifugation and then cryopreserved in liquid nitrogen vapor phase. Purity and quantity of every magnetically sorted T cell population were checked by analytical flow cytometry. From each sorted fraction, genomic DNA was isolated and quantified by UV absorbance on a Nanodrop 2000c. Trimming at the junction amounts to 0 bases on V and 6 bases on J, and the germline ends lie 9 bases apart. The cysteine opens and the phenylalanine closes a CDR3 of 14 amino acids. Just the 42-base CDR3 DNA is kept, in frame starting at base 1. Reading the germline V gene gives CDR1 SGDLS and CDR2 YYNGEE.

Using the deep immunoSEQ assay, multiplex PCR amplified TCR CDR3 regions from genomic DNA. Extracted genomic DNA from each cell subset was distributed evenly across all wells of several immunoSEQ 96-well plates, and each plate was treated as a replicate. Each replicate PCR for sorted subsets received around 210 ng genomic DNA, equal to roughly 30,000 T cell genomes. Purified libraries were quantified with a Qubit 3.0 fluorometer, sized on a Bioanalyzer 2100, and re-quantified with the KAPA Library Quantification kit. Every immunoSEQ 96-well plate was sequenced on a dedicated single-read 150-cycle Illumina NextSeq 550 flow cell. In the source study's methods: Because only junctional sequences without quality scores were contained in the immunoSEQ output, filtering matching that applied to full-length reads could not be performed. To assign V/J genes and CDR3, sequences were annotated using PyIR, a Python wrapper for IgBLAST v1.9, with IMGT germline references. Reads with weak V/J assignments (E-value above 1e-6), missing CDR3, stop codons, out-of-frame junctions, or ambiguous translated residues were removed. V3J clonotypes were defined as sequences sharing the same inferred V gene, J gene, and CDR3 amino acid sequence. Percentage overlap between repertoires was computed as shared unique clonotypes divided by the size of the smaller repertoire. Repertoire richness was assessed with RTK rarefaction, the Chao1 estimator, and Recon v2.1 estimates of unobserved clonotypes. For all TCRbeta clonotypes obtained by the gDNA method from several donors, generation probabilities were computed with OLGA. The source is immuneACCESS, and TCRdb retained only in-frame sequences with V and J called. Part of the clones is not carried over; for the studies checked, unresolved V genes explain less than half of this, and the remainder is unexplained. V and J calls and clone size are copied from that table; D and trimming were computed from the DNA. In all, the sample holds around 2.3 million clones, and approximately 96% of those were seen once. The ten biggest clones cover approximately 0.13% of the sample.

This chain joins TRBV9 to TRBJ2-2, and perhaps TRBD1 as D gene, on 5 matching bases. The sequence came from a man younger than 35 in good health. The sample comprised naive CD4+ T cells sorted from blood. The cell subset or site tag for this specimen amounts to: CD45RA+ positively selected. CDR3 region: CASSVGTLPGELFF. The sequence in DNA is TGTGCCAGCAGCGTAGGGACACTACCCGGGGAGCTGTTTTTT.